This TCR beta chain stems from a study of metastatic and nonmetastatic thyroid tumors. Using MiXCR, TCRdb re-called clones from the PCR reads. This table has some 13,000 clones, 30% to 35% appearing once. The V end was cut by 4 bases, the J end by 8 bases, with 21 bases between. CDR1 SGHNT and CDR2 YYREEE come from the germline V gene (reference sequence). This CDR3 region has 15 residues. Treatment of any kind had been given to no patient before thyroid surgery. This clone has just one count. Sequenced: tumor tissue. The TCR comes from a female donor with papillary thyroid cancer or a benign thyroid nodule (not recorded which). Some clones in this sample may be carry-over from other donors' samples. The chain recombines TRBV5-4 with TRBJ2-5, with a weak D call TRBD1 (8 bases). Written as DNA, the CDR3 is TGTGCCAGCAGCCCCCGGACAGGGAGGGGAGATACCCAGTACTTC. It encodes CASSPRTGRGDTQYF.